Here is one T cell receptor beta chain with its context. This clonotype came up once. Its antigen is not yet known. Within one base of it there is no much larger clone, and no base qualities were kept. Counted from cysteine to phenylalanine, this CDR3 has 15 amino acids. Only CDR3 DNA remains: 45 bases, in frame from the first base. The junction carries 9 bases between V and J, which are trimmed by 1 base and 0 bases respectively. CDR1 LNHNV and CDR2 YYDKDF were looked up in the germline V gene (reference sequence). This record comes from a study of blood T cells in healthy people across ages (dated by TCRdb to the mid-2010s). About the investigation overall: In model experiments, template switching captured about one uniquely barcoded TCR beta cDNA molecule for every two T cells. The donors were split into four age groups: young (average about 16 years), middle-aged (nearly 40), aged (about 62) and long-lived (roughly 88). To avoid experimental bias, donors of different ages were randomly spread across the sequencing lanes. The study measured age-related changes in TCR beta repertoire diversity using deep sequencing normalized with unique cDNA molecular identifiers. For two donors (one aged 18 to 30 and one aged 80 or older), the study analyzed two additional independent replicas of 1 million unique cDNA reads from the same blood draw. Overall study outcomes, separate from this receptor: Because the CMV infection status of the donors was unknown, age-related changes in expanded clonotypes may potentially have been confounded. Compared with the aged group, the long-lived group had more naive CD4+ T cells, fewer expanded clones and increased TCR diversity, suggesting age selection. Conclusive comparison of naive and antigen-experienced compartments was prevented by the profiling of bulk unsorted PBMCs. Estimates of total diversity from one million sequenced T cells were regarded as lower bounds and underestimates. As age increased, observed TCR beta diversity per million T cells dropped in a roughly linear way, and a significant reduction was already evident by age 40. There was a strong correlation between observed TCR beta diversity and the percentage of naive T cells measured by flow cytometry.

Donors were around 37 systemically healthy Caucasian individuals from Russia aged roughly 6 to 95 years. About 9.6 milliliters of peripheral blood were collected from each donor into EDTA-treated Vacutainer tubes. PBMCs were isolated by Ficoll-Paque density-gradient centrifugation, with at least 6 million obtained per sample. Total RNA, at least 6 micrograms per sample, was extracted from PBMCs with Trizol reagent. Naive CD45RAhigh/CD27high T cell percentages were measured by flow cytometry on a PBMC aliquot from every donor. The library was made by 5' RACE. Sequencing was carried out with an Illumina HiSeq 2500. A second about 7 to 11 cycle PCR used a sample-barcoded 5' primer and a J-beta primer mix. A template-switch 5' adaptor carrying 12 random nucleotides introduced a unique molecular identifier onto each TCR beta cDNA molecule. Each sample yielded at least 2.5 million CDR3-containing paired-end reads. First-strand cDNA was synthesized from all RNA with the Mint cDNA synthesis kit, primed by a TRBC-specific oligonucleotide. All cDNA was treated with uracil-DNA glycosylase and then went through a first 18-cycle PCR with the universal primers M1SS and BC2_uni_R. The paper's data handling went like this. For normalization, 1 million high-quality reads were randomly selected from each sample, with every read carrying a distinct molecular identifier. Instead of being binned into consensus sequences, reads that shared molecular identifiers were thrown out. MiTCR, with a Q25 quality threshold and the strictest error-elimination algorithm, was used for CDR3 identification, clonotype clustering and error correction. A nonparametric unseen species model with Euler transformation was used to estimate a lower bound on total TCR beta diversity. TCRdb reprocessing: public reads trimmed at Q25 with fastp, clones called with MiXCR, in-frame beta chains kept. Each CDR3 protein gets just one entry, which takes the most common genes and DNA from the rows behind it. Here the V and J calls rest on TCRdb's processing, not on the authors' analysis. The sample contains some 780,000 distinct CDR3 sequences, roughly three fifths of them found a single time. Together, the top ten hold 25% to 30% of the sample.

The chain couples TRBV15 to TRBJ2-5, with no reliable assignment of the D segment. This clonotype originated in a man in his forties or fifties in good health. Sequenced sample: blood. Here the CDR3 is given as CATSRGAENQETQYF. DNA sequence: TGTGCCACCAGCAGAGGGGCGGAAAACCAAGAGACCCAGTACTTC.